These 3 T cell receptor beta chains came from one sample sequenced in a study of T cells in Graves' hyperthyroidism and ophthalmopathy. RNA transcripts yielded amplified TCR beta CDR3 regions. Initially, a first-round RT-PCR of the TCR CDR3 employed the HTBI primer set. TCRdb re-analysed the multiplex PCR reads in MiXCR, keeping a single row per CDR3 protein. The repertoire holds about 620,000 distinct CDR3 sequences, with around 16% as singletons. The sequencing sample was made of blood. The receptors were sampled from a woman in her thirties with Graves' hyperthyroidism.

The gene calls are TRBV9 and TRBJ2-7; 9 nucleotides line up with TRBD2. Germline values: CDR1 SGDLS, CDR2 YYNGEE. The CDR3 loop spans 16 amino acids. Losses at the gene ends were 4 bases for V and 3 bases for J; bases not matched to a gene: 11. CDR3 bases: TGTGCCAGCAGCCTAGGCCGCGGCGGGAGGGACTACGAGCAGTACTTC. As protein: CASSLGRGGRDYEQYF. Full variable domain (missing parts from reference TRBV9 and TRBJ2-7): DSGVTQTPKHLITATGQRVTLRCSPRSGDLSVYWYQQSLDQGLQFLIQYYNGEERAKGNILERFSAQQFPDLHSELNLSSLELGDSALYFCASSLGRGGRDYEQYFGPGTRLTVT.

This clonotype was counted many times. The J gene is TRBJ2-7, the V gene TRBV12-3 or TRBV12-4, with a tentative D call TRBD2 (5 bases). CDR3 length: 12 amino acids. V was cut by 3 bases and J by 3 bases, with 6 bases left in between. The CDR3 loop is CASSLDFYEQYF. The CDR3 nucleotides read TGTGCCAGCAGTTTGGACTTCTACGAGCAGTACTTC.

The genes are TRBV7-2 and TRBJ2-1, with a possible D match to TRBD2 (6 bases). CDR3 size: 13 residues. V gave up 4 bases and J gave up 5 bases, with 9 bases separating them. Germline V gene lookup returns CDR1 SGHTA and CDR2 FQGNSA. The DNA for the CDR3 is TGTGCCAGCAGCTCTATAGCGGACAATGAGCAGTTCTTC. Its protein product is CASSSIADNEQFF.